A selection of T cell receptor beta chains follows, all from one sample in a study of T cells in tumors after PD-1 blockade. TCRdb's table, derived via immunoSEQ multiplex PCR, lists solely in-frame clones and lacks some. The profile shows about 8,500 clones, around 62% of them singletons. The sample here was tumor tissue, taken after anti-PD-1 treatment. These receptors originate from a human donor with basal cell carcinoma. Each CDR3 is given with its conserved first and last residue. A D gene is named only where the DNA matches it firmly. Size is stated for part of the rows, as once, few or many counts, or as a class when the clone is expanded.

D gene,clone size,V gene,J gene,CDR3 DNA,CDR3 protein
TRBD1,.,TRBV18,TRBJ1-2,TGTGCCAGCTCACCAATCCGGGACAGTAGTAATGGCTACACCTTC,CASSPIRDSSNGYTF
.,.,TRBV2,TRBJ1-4,TGTGCCAGCAGCCCGACAGCAACTAATGAAAAACTGTTTTTT,CASSPTATNEKLFF
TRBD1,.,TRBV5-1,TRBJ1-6,TGCGCCAGCAGCGAACAGGGGGCGGGGAATTCACCCCTCCACTTT,CASSEQGAGNSPLHF
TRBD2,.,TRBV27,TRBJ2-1,TGTGCCAGCAGCCCTACGACTAGCCCCCTCGAGCAGTTCTTC,CASSPTTSPLEQFF
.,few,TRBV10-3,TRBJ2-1,TGTGCCATCAGTGAGTCGAATCTAGCGGAGCAGTTCTTC,CAISESNLAEQFF
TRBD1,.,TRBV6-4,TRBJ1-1,TGTGCCAGCAGTCTCGACAGGGGTACTGAAGCTTTCTTT,CASSLDRGTEAFF
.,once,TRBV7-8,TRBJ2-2,TGTGCCAGCAGCTTAGTGACGAAGGGAATCGCGAACACCGGGGAGCTGTTTTTT,CASSLVTKGIANTGELFF
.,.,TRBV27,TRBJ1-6,TGTGCCAGCAGTTTAGGGTGGGGTGGATCCTATAATTCACCCCTCCACTTT,CASSLGWGGSYNSPLHF
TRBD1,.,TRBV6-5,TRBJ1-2,TGTGCCAGCAGTTACTCGAGGACAGGTGGAGGCTATGGCTACACCTTC,CASSYSRTGGGYGYTF
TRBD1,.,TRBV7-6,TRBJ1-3,TGTGCCAGCAGCTTAAATCGGGACAGAATATATTTT,CASSLNRDRIYF
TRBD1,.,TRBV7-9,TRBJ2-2,TGTGCCAGCAGCTTAGGGACAGGGACGGCCGGGGAGCTGTTTTTT,CASSLGTGTAGELFF
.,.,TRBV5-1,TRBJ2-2,TGCGCCAGCAGCTTGGGGCAGGTTAGCACCGGGGAGCTGTTTTTT,CASSLGQVSTGELFF
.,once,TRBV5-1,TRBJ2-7,TGCGCCAGCAGCCCCGACAGTGGAAGGGCCTACGAGCAGTACTTC,CASSPDSGRAYEQYF
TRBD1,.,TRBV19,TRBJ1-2,TGTGCCAGTAGTGACAGGGTGGCTTGGAACTATGGCTACACCTTC,CASSDRVAWNYGYTF
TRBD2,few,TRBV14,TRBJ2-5,TGTGCCAGCAGCCAAGGTCCCGGACTAGCGGGGGTAGAGACCCAGTACTTC,CASSQGPGLAGVETQYF
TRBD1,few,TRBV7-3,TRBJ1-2,TGTGCCAGCAGCGAAACAGGGGGACTTTATGGCTACACCTTC,CASSETGGLYGYTF
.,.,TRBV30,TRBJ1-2,TGTGCCTGGCAGACTCCTGACAGACTGATGGGCTACACCTTC,CAWQTPDRLMGYTF
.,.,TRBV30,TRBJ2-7,TGTGCCTGGAGTGTTGGACATACCGACGAGCAGTACTTC,CAWSVGHTDEQYF
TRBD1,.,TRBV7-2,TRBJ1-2,TGTGCCAGCACCCCCAGCCAGGGGGCGCGTCAAGGCTACACCTTC,CASTPSQGARQGYTF
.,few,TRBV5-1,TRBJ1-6,TGCGCCAGCAGCTTGGCGGGCCCTAGGACGGAGGTCCCCCTCCACTTT,CASSLAGPRTEVPLHF
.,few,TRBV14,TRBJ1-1,TGTGCCAGCAGCCAAGCCGGAATGAACACTGAAGCTTTCTTT,CASSQAGMNTEAFF
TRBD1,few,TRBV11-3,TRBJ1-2,TGTGCCAGCAACTCAGGGGGATCCTATGGCTACACCTTC,CASNSGGSYGYTF
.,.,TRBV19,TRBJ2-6,TGTGCCAGTAGTATAGGGGGCTCTGGGGCCAACGTCCTGACTTTC,CASSIGGSGANVLTF
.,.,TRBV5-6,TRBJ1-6,TGTGCCAGCAGCCCGCAAGGTTGGGCTACTACTGGTAATTCACCCCTCCACTTT,CASSPQGWATTGNSPLHF
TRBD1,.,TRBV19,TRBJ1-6,TGTGCCAGTAGCACGACAGGGGATAATTCACCCCTCCACTTT,CASSTTGDNSPLHF
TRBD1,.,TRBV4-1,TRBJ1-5,TGCGCCAGCAGCCAACCGGACAGGTCGTTTCAGCCCCAGCATTTT,CASSQPDRSFQPQHF
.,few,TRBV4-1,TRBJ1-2,TGCGCCAGCAGCCAAGGTCCCTCTAACTATGGCTACACCTTC,CASSQGPSNYGYTF
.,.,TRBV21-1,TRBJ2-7,TGTGCCAGCAGAGGGACAAAACCCTACTACGAGCAGTACTTC,CASRGTKPYYEQYF
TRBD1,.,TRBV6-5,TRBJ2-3,TGTGCCAGCAGTCGACAGGGGCTGGGAGATACGCAGTATTTT,CASSRQGLGDTQYF
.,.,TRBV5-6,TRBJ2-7,TGTGCCAGCAGCTTGTGGGGTTCGGGCTACTACGAGCAGTACTTC,CASSLWGSGYYEQYF
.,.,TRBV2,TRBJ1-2,TGTGCCAGCAGTGGATACGGGTTCTATGGCTACACCTTC,CASSGYGFYGYTF
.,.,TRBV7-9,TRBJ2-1,TGTGCCAGCAGCCTACGGATGTCGGGCTCCTACAATGAGCAGTTCTTC,CASSLRMSGSYNEQFF
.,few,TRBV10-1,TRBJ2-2,TGCGCCAGCAGTGAGTACGCCGGGGAGCTGTTTTTT,CASSEYAGELFF
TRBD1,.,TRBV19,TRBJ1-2,TGTGCCAGTAGACCAGACAGGGGGGCCCGCGGCTACACCTTC,CASRPDRGARGYTF
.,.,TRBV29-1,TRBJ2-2,TGCAGCGTGATCGAGGGTATGGGCACCGGGGAGCTGTTTTTT,CSVIEGMGTGELFF
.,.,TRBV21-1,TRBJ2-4,TGTGCCAGCAGCAACCCCGGGACACTTAAAAACATTCAGTACTTC,CASSNPGTLKNIQYF
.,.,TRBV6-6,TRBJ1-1,TGTGCCAGCAGTTACTCGGGGGGGGCTAAGAACACTGAAGCTTTCTTT,CASSYSGGAKNTEAFF
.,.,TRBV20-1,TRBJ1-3,TGCAGTGCTAGAGGGCCGGGACGGTCATATTTT,CSARGPGRSYF
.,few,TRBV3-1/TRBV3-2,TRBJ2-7,TGTGCCAGCAGCCAGGGTGGTGGTCAGGAGCAGTACTTC,CASSQGGGQEQYF
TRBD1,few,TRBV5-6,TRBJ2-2,TGTGCCAGCAGCTTGATCCAGGGGGACACCGGGGAGCTGTTTTTT,CASSLIQGDTGELFF
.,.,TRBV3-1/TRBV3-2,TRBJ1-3,TGTGCCAGCAGCCAGGCCCTCCGTGGCAGCTACTCTGGAAACACCATATATTTT,CASSQALRGSYSGNTIYF
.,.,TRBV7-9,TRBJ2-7,TGTGCCAGCACCCCCGGGGCAGGGAGCTACGAGCAGTACTTC,CASTPGAGSYEQYF
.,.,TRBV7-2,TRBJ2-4,TGTGCCAGCAGCTATCGGGCCCACGGGAACATTCAGTACTTC,CASSYRAHGNIQYF
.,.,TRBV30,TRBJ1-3,TGTGCCTGGAGTGTACCGGCCAGTCCCTTCTCTGGAAACACCATATATTTT,CAWSVPASPFSGNTIYF
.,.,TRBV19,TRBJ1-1,TGTGCCAGTAGTATAACACCGAACACTGAAGCTTTCTTT,CASSITPNTEAFF
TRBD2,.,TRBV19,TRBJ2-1,TGTGCCAGTAGTATGTCGCTAGCGGGGGCCAATGAGCAGTTCTTC,CASSMSLAGANEQFF
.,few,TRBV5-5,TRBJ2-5,TGTGCCAGCAGCTTGCCAGGGAAAGAGACCCAGTACTTC,CASSLPGKETQYF
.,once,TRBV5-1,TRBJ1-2,TGCGCCAGCAGCTTGGACGATTCTTACGGCTACACCTTC,CASSLDDSYGYTF
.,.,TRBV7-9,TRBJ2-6,TGTGCCAGCAGCTTGGCCAACGTCCTGACTTTC,CASSLANVLTF
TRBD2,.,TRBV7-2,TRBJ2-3,TGTGCCAGCAGCTCAGGCTGGCGGGGGGTTGATACGCAGTATTTT,CASSSGWRGVDTQYF
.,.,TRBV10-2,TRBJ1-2,TGCGCCAGTAGGGAGTCCAACTATGGCTACACCTTC,CASRESNYGYTF
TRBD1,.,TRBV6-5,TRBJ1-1,TGTGCCAGCAGCATCAGCAGGGGGAAAGCTTTCTTT,CASSISRGKAFF
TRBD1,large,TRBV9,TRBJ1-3,TGTGCCAGCAGCCCGGGACAGACCTCCTCTGGAAACACCATATATTTT,CASSPGQTSSGNTIYF